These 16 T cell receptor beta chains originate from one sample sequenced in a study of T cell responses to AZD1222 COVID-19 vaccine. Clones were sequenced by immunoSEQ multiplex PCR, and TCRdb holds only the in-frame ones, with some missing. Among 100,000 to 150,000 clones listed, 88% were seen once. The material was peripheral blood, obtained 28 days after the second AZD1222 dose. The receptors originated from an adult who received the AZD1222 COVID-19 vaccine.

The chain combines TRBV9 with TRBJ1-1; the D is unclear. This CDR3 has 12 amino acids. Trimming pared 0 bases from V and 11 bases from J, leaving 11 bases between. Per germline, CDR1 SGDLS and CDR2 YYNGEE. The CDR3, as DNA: TGTGCCAGCAGCGTAGTTGGTGGGGATGCTTTCTTT. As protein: CASSVVGGDAFF.

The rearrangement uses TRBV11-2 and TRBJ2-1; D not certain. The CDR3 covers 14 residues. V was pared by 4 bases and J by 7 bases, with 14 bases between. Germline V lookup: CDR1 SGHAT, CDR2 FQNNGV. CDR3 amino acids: CASSYAYPGNEQFF. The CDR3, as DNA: TGTGCCAGCAGCTATGCCTACCCTGGGAATGAGCAGTTCTTC. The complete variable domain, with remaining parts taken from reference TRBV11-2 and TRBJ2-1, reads EAGVAQSPRYKIIEKRQSVAFWCNPISGHATLYWYQQILGQGPKLLIQFQNNGVVDDSQLPKDRFSAERLKGVDSTLKIQPAKLEDSAVYLCASSYAYPGNEQFFGPGTRLTVL.

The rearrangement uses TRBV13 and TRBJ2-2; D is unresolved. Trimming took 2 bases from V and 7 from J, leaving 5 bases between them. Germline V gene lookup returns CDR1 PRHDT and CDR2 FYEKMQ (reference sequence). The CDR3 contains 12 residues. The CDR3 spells CASSLRNGELFF. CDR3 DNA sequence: TGTGCCAGCAGCTTAAGGAACGGGGAGCTGTTTTTT.

CDR3 loop: CASSRQDGSEKLFF. The CDR3, as DNA: TGTGCCAGCAGCAGACAAGACGGAAGTGAAAAACTGTTTTTT. This chain links TRBV9 with TRBJ1-4; no firm D call. Germline CDR1 is SGDLS and CDR2 is YYNGEE. Trimming removed 4 bases at V and 7 bases at J, with 14 bases between. This CDR3 is 14 amino acids long.

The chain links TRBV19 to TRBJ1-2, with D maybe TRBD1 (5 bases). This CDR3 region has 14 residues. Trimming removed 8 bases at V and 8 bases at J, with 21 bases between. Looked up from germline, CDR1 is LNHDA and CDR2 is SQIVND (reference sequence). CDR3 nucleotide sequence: TGTGCCAGTGTCAGACAGCTAACCGGCGAGGGCTACACCTTC. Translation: CASVRQLTGEGYTF.

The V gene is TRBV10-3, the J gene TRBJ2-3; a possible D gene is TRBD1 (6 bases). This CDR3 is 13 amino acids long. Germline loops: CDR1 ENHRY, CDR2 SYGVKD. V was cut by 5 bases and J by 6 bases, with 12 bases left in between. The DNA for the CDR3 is TGTGCCATCAGTCCCGTGCAGGGGGATACGCAGTATTTT. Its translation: CAISPVQGDTQYF.

For the CDR3, the DNA is TGTGCCAGTACCACGGGGTTCGGAGCTTTCTTT. The encoded protein is CASTTGFGAFF. The chain uses TRBV19 and TRBJ1-1; D not resolved. Trimming stripped 7 bases from V and 10 bases from J, with 13 bases between. Germline CDR1 reads LNHDA; CDR2 reads SQIVND (reference sequence). This CDR3 is built from 11 residues. The full variable domain, in which reference TRBV19 and TRBJ1-1 provide the parts outside the CDR3, is DGGITQSPKYLFRKEGQNVTLSCEQNLNHDAMYWYRQDPGQGLRLIYYSQIVNDFQKGDIAEGYSVSREKKESFPLTVTSAQKNPTAFYLCASTTGFGAFFGQGTRLTVV.

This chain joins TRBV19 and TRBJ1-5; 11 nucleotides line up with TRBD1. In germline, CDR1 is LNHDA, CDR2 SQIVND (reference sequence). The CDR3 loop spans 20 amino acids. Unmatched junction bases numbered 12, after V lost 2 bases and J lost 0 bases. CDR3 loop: CASSIRGIGTGGYSNQPQHF. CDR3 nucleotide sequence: TGTGCCAGTAGTATAAGGGGAATCGGGACAGGGGGATATAGCAATCAGCCCCAGCATTTT.

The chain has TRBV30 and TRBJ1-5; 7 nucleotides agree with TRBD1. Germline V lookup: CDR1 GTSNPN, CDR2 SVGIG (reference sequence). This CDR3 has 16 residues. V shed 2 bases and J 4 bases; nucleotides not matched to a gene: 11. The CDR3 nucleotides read TGTGCCTGGAGTCCGGAGACAGGGAGGCCTAATCAGCCCCAGCATTTT. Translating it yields CAWSPETGRPNQPQHF. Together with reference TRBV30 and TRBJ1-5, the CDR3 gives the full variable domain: SQTIHQWPATLVQPVGSPLSLECTVEGTSNPNLYWYRQAAGRGLQLLFYSVGIGQISSEVPQNLSASRPQDRQFILSSKKLLLSDSGFYLCAWSPETGRPNQPQHFGDGTRLSIL.

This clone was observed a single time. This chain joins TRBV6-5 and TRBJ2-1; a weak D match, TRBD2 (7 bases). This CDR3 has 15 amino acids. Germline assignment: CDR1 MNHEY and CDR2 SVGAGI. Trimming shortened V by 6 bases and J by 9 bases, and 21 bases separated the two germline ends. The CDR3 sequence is CASRRGGQGSLEQFF. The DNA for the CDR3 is TGTGCCAGCAGGAGGGGGGGGCAGGGGTCCCTTGAGCAGTTCTTC.

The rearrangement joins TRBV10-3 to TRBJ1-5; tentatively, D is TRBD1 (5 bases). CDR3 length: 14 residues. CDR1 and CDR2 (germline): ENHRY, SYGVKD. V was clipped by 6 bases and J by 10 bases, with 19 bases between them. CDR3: CAISKEGGEGPQHF. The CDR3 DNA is TGTGCCATCAGCAAGGAAGGAGGGGAGGGTCCCCAGCATTTT.

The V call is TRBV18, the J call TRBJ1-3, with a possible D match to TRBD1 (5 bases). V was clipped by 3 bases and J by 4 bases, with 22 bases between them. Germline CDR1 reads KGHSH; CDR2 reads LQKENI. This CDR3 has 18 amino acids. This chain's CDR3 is CASSPVRLPDSPGNTIYF. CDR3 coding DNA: TGTGCCAGCTCACCCGTCCGCCTACCAGACAGTCCCGGAAACACCATATATTTT.

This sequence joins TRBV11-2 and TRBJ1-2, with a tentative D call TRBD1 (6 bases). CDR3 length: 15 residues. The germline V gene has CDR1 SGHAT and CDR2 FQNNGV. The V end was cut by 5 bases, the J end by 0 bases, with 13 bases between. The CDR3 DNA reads TGTGCCAGCAGCGCGGACAGTTGGTCTAACTATGGCTACACCTTC. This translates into CASSADSWSNYGYTF.

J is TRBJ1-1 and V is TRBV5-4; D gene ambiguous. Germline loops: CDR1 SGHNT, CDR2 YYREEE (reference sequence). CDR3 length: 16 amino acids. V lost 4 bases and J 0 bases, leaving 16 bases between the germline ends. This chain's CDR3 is CASSPVSAHMNTEAFF. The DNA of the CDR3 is TGTGCCAGCAGCCCGGTCTCAGCCCATATGAACACTGAAGCTTTCTTT.

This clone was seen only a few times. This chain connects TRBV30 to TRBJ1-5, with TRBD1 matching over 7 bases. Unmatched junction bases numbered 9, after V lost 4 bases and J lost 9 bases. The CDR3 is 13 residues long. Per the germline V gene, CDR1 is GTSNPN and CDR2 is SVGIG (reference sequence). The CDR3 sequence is CAWTEQGTGPQHF. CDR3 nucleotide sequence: TGTGCCTGGACCGAACAGGGGACCGGGCCCCAGCATTTT. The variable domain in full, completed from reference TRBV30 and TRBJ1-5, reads SQTIHQWPATLVQPVGSPLSLECTVEGTSNPNLYWYRQAAGRGLQLLFYSVGIGQISSEVPQNLSASRPQDRQFILSSKKLLLSDSGFYLCAWTEQGTGPQHFGDGTRLSIL.

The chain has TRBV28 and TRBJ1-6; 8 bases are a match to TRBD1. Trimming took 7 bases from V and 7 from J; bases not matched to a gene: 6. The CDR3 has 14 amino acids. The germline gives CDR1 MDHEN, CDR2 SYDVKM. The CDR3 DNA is TGTGCCAGCAACAGGGGGAGCGGCAATTCACCCCTCCACTTT. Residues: CASNRGSGNSPLHF.